These T cell receptor beta chains were read from a single sample in a study of lymphopenia after photon versus proton radiotherapy. Data came from immunoSEQ multiplex PCR; TCRdb stores just in-frame clones and leaves some out. The sample lists roughly 18,000 clones; approximately 92% were seen once. The specimen was peripheral blood, collected from a patient treated with photon-based radiotherapy. All receptors derive from a woman in her 40s with cholangiocarcinoma. Each CDR3 is given with its conserved first and last residue. A D gene is named only where the DNA matches it firmly. Rows may omit the clone size; those that give it use once, few, many or a size class.

d_call: .
clone_size: .
v_call: TRBV19
j_call: TRBJ1-1
cdr3_nt: TGTGCCAGTAGTATAGGGGTATTGAGGACTGAAGCTTTCTTT
cdr3_aa: CASSIGVLRTEAFF

d_call: .
clone_size: .
v_call: TRBV19
j_call: TRBJ1-4
cdr3_nt: TGTGCCAGTAGTATGGGCCTGTTAAATGAAAAACTGTTTTTT
cdr3_aa: CASSMGLLNEKLFF

d_call: TRBD2
clone_size: .
v_call: TRBV15
j_call: TRBJ2-3
cdr3_nt: TGTGCCACCAGCAGTCCTACCGGGACTAGCGGGGAAGATACGCAGTATTTT
cdr3_aa: CATSSPTGTSGEDTQYF

d_call: TRBD1
clone_size: .
v_call: TRBV9
j_call: TRBJ1-1
cdr3_nt: TGTGCCAGCAGTGCCCATTTGGAGGGGGCCAGTGAAGCTTTCTTT
cdr3_aa: CASSAHLEGASEAFF

d_call: .
clone_size: .
v_call: TRBV7-9
j_call: TRBJ1-1
cdr3_nt: TGTGCCAGCAGCTTAACGGGACTCGAGAACACTGAAGCTTTCTTT
cdr3_aa: CASSLTGLENTEAFF

d_call: .
clone_size: .
v_call: TRBV2
j_call: TRBJ2-7
cdr3_nt: TGTGCCAGCAGTGAGGGGCGGTCGGGCTCCTACGAGCAGTACTTC
cdr3_aa: CASSEGRSGSYEQYF

d_call: .
clone_size: .
v_call: TRBV6-1
j_call: TRBJ2-7
cdr3_nt: TGTGCCAGCAGTGAAGGGGGGGTACTCTACGAGCAGTACTTC
cdr3_aa: CASSEGGVLYEQYF

d_call: .
clone_size: .
v_call: TRBV10-2
j_call: TRBJ2-7
cdr3_nt: TGCGCCAGCAGTGAGTATCGAGGGCCCTCCTACGAGCAGTACTTC
cdr3_aa: CASSEYRGPSYEQYF

d_call: .
clone_size: .
v_call: TRBV11-2
j_call: TRBJ2-7
cdr3_nt: TGTGCCAGCAGCCACCCGGGGCAGGGGGGCGAGCAGTACTTC
cdr3_aa: CASSHPGQGGEQYF

d_call: .
clone_size: .
v_call: TRBV7-2
j_call: TRBJ2-3
cdr3_nt: TGTGCCAGCAGCTTTAACACAGATACGCAGTATTTT
cdr3_aa: CASSFNTDTQYF

d_call: TRBD1
clone_size: .
v_call: TRBV5-1
j_call: TRBJ2-2
cdr3_nt: TGCGCCAGCAGCGGGGGACAGGGGCTGAACACCGGGGAGCTGTTTTTT
cdr3_aa: CASSGGQGLNTGELFF

d_call: .
clone_size: few
v_call: TRBV9
j_call: TRBJ2-2
cdr3_nt: TGTGCCAGCAGCGTAGATGGGCACGGGGAGCTGTTTTTT
cdr3_aa: CASSVDGHGELFF

d_call: TRBD1
clone_size: .
v_call: TRBV7-3
j_call: TRBJ1-1
cdr3_nt: TGTGCCAGCAGCTCCGACAGGGGAAGAAATACTGAAGCTTTCTTT
cdr3_aa: CASSSDRGRNTEAFF

d_call: .
clone_size: .
v_call: TRBV2
j_call: TRBJ1-1
cdr3_nt: TGTGCCAGCAGTGATTCGTGGCCTGAAGCTTTCTTT
cdr3_aa: CASSDSWPEAFF

d_call: .
clone_size: .
v_call: TRBV4-3
j_call: TRBJ2-2
cdr3_nt: TGCGCCAGCAGCCAAGATCAAGCGAGGAACACCGGGGAGCTGTTTTTT
cdr3_aa: CASSQDQARNTGELFF

d_call: .
clone_size: .
v_call: TRBV9
j_call: TRBJ1-6
cdr3_nt: TGTGCCAGCAGCGTAGCCGGGGGGAATTCACCCCTCCACTTT
cdr3_aa: CASSVAGGNSPLHF

d_call: .
clone_size: .
v_call: TRBV7-9
j_call: TRBJ1-5
cdr3_nt: TGTGCCAGCAGCTTTGAGCTTGGAAATCAGCCCCAGCATTTT
cdr3_aa: CASSFELGNQPQHF

d_call: .
clone_size: .
v_call: TRBV29-1
j_call: TRBJ2-1
cdr3_nt: TGCAGCGTTAGGCCCTTCGCTGGGAATGAGCAGTTCTTC
cdr3_aa: CSVRPFAGNEQFF

d_call: TRBD2
clone_size: .
v_call: TRBV7-2
j_call: TRBJ2-3
cdr3_nt: TGTGCCAGCAGCCGTAGACTAGCGGGAGGCGCAGATACGCAGTATTTT
cdr3_aa: CASSRRLAGGADTQYF

d_call: .
clone_size: .
v_call: TRBV18
j_call: TRBJ1-1
cdr3_nt: TGTGCCACCCGGGACCTTCCGAACACTGAAGCTTTCTTT
cdr3_aa: CATRDLPNTEAFF

d_call: .
clone_size: .
v_call: TRBV29-1
j_call: TRBJ1-1
cdr3_nt: TGCAGCGCTCGGGCCGCGGGGGGGAACACTGAAGCTTTCTTT
cdr3_aa: CSARAAGGNTEAFF

d_call: .
clone_size: .
v_call: TRBV29-1
j_call: TRBJ1-3
cdr3_nt: TGCAGCGTCTCAGGGGACTCTGGAAACACCATATATTTT
cdr3_aa: CSVSGDSGNTIYF

d_call: .
clone_size: .
v_call: TRBV5-5
j_call: TRBJ1-2
cdr3_nt: TGTGCCAGCAGCTTGACGACAGATATCTATGGCTACACCTTC
cdr3_aa: CASSLTTDIYGYTF

d_call: .
clone_size: once
v_call: TRBV6-5
j_call: TRBJ2-2
cdr3_nt: TGTGCCAGCAGTTACTGGACACCGAACACCGGGGAGCTGTTTTTT
cdr3_aa: CASSYWTPNTGELFF

d_call: .
clone_size: .
v_call: TRBV19
j_call: TRBJ1-2
cdr3_nt: TGTGCCAGTAGTAACCGGGGACAAACCTATGGCTACACCTTC
cdr3_aa: CASSNRGQTYGYTF

d_call: TRBD2
clone_size: .
v_call: TRBV19
j_call: TRBJ2-1
cdr3_nt: TGTGCCAGTAGTTTAGCGGGGGGTTTTGGGAATGAGCAGTTCTTC
cdr3_aa: CASSLAGGFGNEQFF

d_call: .
clone_size: .
v_call: TRBV28
j_call: TRBJ1-3
cdr3_nt: TGTGCCAGCCAGAGAGAAAGCTCTGGAAACACCATATATTTT
cdr3_aa: CASQRESSGNTIYF

d_call: TRBD2
clone_size: .
v_call: TRBV2
j_call: TRBJ2-1
cdr3_nt: TGTGCCAGCAGTGACGAATTAGCGGGAGCCTACAATGAGCAGTTCTTC
cdr3_aa: CASSDELAGAYNEQFF

d_call: TRBD2
clone_size: .
v_call: TRBV5-1
j_call: TRBJ2-1
cdr3_nt: TGCGCCAGCAGCTTCAGCCGCCAGCGGGGGAGCTCCTACAATGAGCAGTTCTTC
cdr3_aa: CASSFSRQRGSSYNEQFF

d_call: TRBD1
clone_size: .
v_call: TRBV30
j_call: TRBJ2-1
cdr3_nt: TGTGCCTGGAGTCCGGACAGGGCCAATGAGCAGTTCTTC
cdr3_aa: CAWSPDRANEQFF

d_call: TRBD1
clone_size: .
v_call: TRBV29-1
j_call: TRBJ2-7
cdr3_nt: TGCAGCGTAGAACCTACGGGACAGGGTAATTACGAGCAGTACTTC
cdr3_aa: CSVEPTGQGNYEQYF

d_call: .
clone_size: .
v_call: TRBV9
j_call: TRBJ2-2
cdr3_nt: TGTGCCAGCAGCCCGACAGCCCTCACCGGGGAGCTGTTTTTT
cdr3_aa: CASSPTALTGELFF

d_call: .
clone_size: .
v_call: TRBV5-4
j_call: TRBJ2-1
cdr3_nt: TGTGCCAGCAGCTTCAGGGGGAGGGGCACCAATGAGCAGTTCTTC
cdr3_aa: CASSFRGRGTNEQFF

d_call: .
clone_size: .
v_call: TRBV7-8
j_call: TRBJ2-1
cdr3_nt: TGTGCCAGCAGACGTACCGAGGGGATCTACAATGAGCAGTTCTTC
cdr3_aa: CASRRTEGIYNEQFF

d_call: .
clone_size: .
v_call: TRBV5-8
j_call: TRBJ1-1
cdr3_nt: TGTGCCAGCAGTTTTAGCTGGACAGTGAACACTGAAGCTTTCTTT
cdr3_aa: CASSFSWTVNTEAFF

d_call: .
clone_size: .
v_call: TRBV7-9
j_call: TRBJ1-1
cdr3_nt: TGTGCCAGCAGCTTTGACACTGAAGCTTTCTTT
cdr3_aa: CASSFDTEAFF

d_call: .
clone_size: .
v_call: TRBV28
j_call: TRBJ1-5
cdr3_nt: TGTGCCAGCAGTTTTCAGACCCCACTACAGCATTTT
cdr3_aa: CASSFQTPLQHF